Presented here are 22 T cell receptor beta chains from one specimen sequenced in a study of human T cells and chemical hapten exposure. TCRdb recomputed calls from the RACE reads with MiXCR, one row per CDR3 protein. The repertoire includes about 80,000 distinct CDR3 sequences, 10% to 13% of them detected once, and around 2.5% sits in the top ten. Documented time point: patch test 2, 6 weeks after DPC sensitization. Regarding treatment: therapeutic diphenylcyclopropenone sensitization with weekly scalp DPC. The specimen was whole blood, collected in connection with sensitization to the hapten diphenylcyclopropenone (DPC). These receptors all stem from a woman under 40 with alopecia areata. Some clones in this sample may be carry-over from other donors' samples.

A word on this clonotype: This clone may be a read error of a much larger clone one base away. V gene TRBV20-1 combines with J gene TRBJ1-6, with 7 bases matching TRBD1. Germline V gene lookup returns CDR1 DFQATT and CDR2 SNEGSKA (reference sequence). The length of the CDR3 is 17 residues. V was clipped by 0 bases and J by 4 bases; unmatched bases: 9. The CDR3 here is CSARDRFAGQYNSPLHF. CDR3 nucleotides: TGCAGTGCTAGAGATCGTTTTGCGGGACAGTATAATTCACCCCTCCACTTT.

The sample holds many counts of this clonotype. J is TRBJ1-5 and V is TRBV12-3 or TRBV12-4; D unclear. CDR3 length: 14 residues. V was cut by 7 bases and J by 2 bases, with 12 bases left in between. Written as DNA, the CDR3 is TGTGCCAGCACCGCCAGCGGGGGCAATCAGCCCCAGCATTTT. Amino acid sequence: CASTASGGNQPQHF.

This clonotype appeared many times. This chain uses TRBV7-9 with TRBJ1-6; no firm D call. Germline CDR1 and CDR2: SEHNR and FQNEAQ (reference sequence). This CDR3 has 14 residues. Trimming stripped 1 base from V and 10 bases from J, with 11 bases between. CDR3 nucleotides: TGTGCCAGCAGCTTAGAGACACCGTCCTCACCCCTCCACTTT. This gives the protein CASSLETPSSPLHF.

This clonotype was counted at least ten times. The chain uses TRBV4-3 and TRBJ1-4, with D tentatively TRBD1 (5 bases). The length of the CDR3 is 16 residues. Germline V gene lookup returns CDR1 LGHNA and CDR2 YSLEER. V lost 2 bases, J lost 4 bases, and 14 bases lay in between. The CDR3 sequence is CASSQSGVAYNEKLFF. The CDR3 DNA sequence: TGCGCCAGCAGCCAATCGGGGGTGGCCTATAATGAAAAACTGTTTTTT.

V and J are TRBV7-3 and TRBJ1-6; TRBD1 matches 8 bases. The CDR3 totals 13 residues. The V gene's germline CDR1 is SGHTA and CDR2 FQGTGA. J lost 8 bases, V lost 8 bases, and 5 bases had no gene match. The CDR3 nucleotides are TGTGCCAGCGGCAGGGGGCAGGATTCACCCCTCCACTTT. This gives the protein CASGRGQDSPLHF.

Only one count was recorded for this clonotype. This sequence joins TRBV2 and TRBJ2-7; 7 bases agree with TRBD1. V shed 5 bases, J shed 4 bases, and the junction held 5 bases outside the gene matches. The CDR3 extends over 13 amino acids. Germline values: CDR1 SNHLY, CDR2 FYNNEI. The DNA for the CDR3 is TGTGCCAGCAGTTCACAGGGGCCGTACGAGCAGTACTTC. Its protein is CASSSQGPYEQYF.

This clonotype was detected ten times or more. The chain employs TRBV6-2 or TRBV6-3 and TRBJ1-2, with 10 bases matching TRBD1. The V gene's germline CDR1 is MNHEY and CDR2 SVGEGT. With 6 bases clipped from V and 6 bases from J, the junction kept 7 bases outside the gene matches. This CDR3 comprises 14 residues. CDR3 nucleotide sequence: TGTGCCAGCAGACGGGACAGGGGAATTGATGGCTACACCTTC. It specifies CASRRDRGIDGYTF.

The rearrangement joins TRBV6-2 or TRBV6-3 to TRBJ2-3; D gene ambiguous. V dropped 5 bases and J dropped 4 bases, with 7 bases sitting between them. The CDR3 extends over 12 amino acids. The germline CDR1 and CDR2 sequences are MNHEY and SVGEGT. CDR3 nucleotide sequence: TGTGCCAGCAGTCCCACCGCAGATACGCAGTATTTT. Amino acid sequence: CASSPTADTQYF.

The rearrangement uses TRBV20-1 and TRBJ2-7, with D tentatively TRBD1 or TRBD2 (5 bases each). CDR3 size: 12 residues. The V gene's germline CDR1 is DFQATT and CDR2 SNEGSKA (reference sequence). V dropped 2 bases and J dropped 2 bases, with 7 bases sitting between them. The CDR3, as DNA: TGCAGTGCTAGACGGGGCACCTACGAGCAGTACTTC. It specifies CSARRGTYEQYF.

The chain couples TRBV2 to TRBJ2-2, with D uncertain. Per the germline V gene, CDR1 is SNHLY and CDR2 is FYNNEI. This CDR3 contains 15 residues. Trimming left V 7 bases short and J 0 bases short, with 12 bases between. CDR3 DNA: TGTGCCAGCAAAAGGTTGACCGCGAACACCGGGGAGCTGTTTTTT. As protein: CASKRLTANTGELFF.

V gene TRBV28 combines with J gene TRBJ1-1, with 9 bases aligning to TRBD1. Germline V gives CDR1 MDHEN, CDR2 SYDVKM. This CDR3 is built from 15 residues. J gave up 4 bases and V 5 bases, and 8 bases lay outside the gene matches. The CDR3 DNA follows: TGTGCCAGCAGTCCCACACAGGGGGCGGGCACTGAAGCTTTCTTT. Its protein product is CASSPTQGAGTEAFF.

This clonotype has ten or more counts. V usage is TRBV5-1 and J usage is TRBJ1-2; a weak D match, TRBD1 (6 bases). The V end was cut by 4 bases, the J end by 0 bases, with 16 bases between. CDR1 and CDR2 from the germline V gene are SGHRS and YFSETQ. The CDR3 consists of 16 residues. The CDR3 DNA reads TGCGCCAGCAGCACCGGACAGATAGGGACTAACTATGGCTACACCTTC. Translation: CASSTGQIGTNYGYTF.

This clonotype was counted many times. This chain links TRBV9 with TRBJ1-1, with D uncertain. The CDR3 is 14 amino acids. The V end lost 2 bases, the J end lost 5 bases, and 13 bases lay between the germline ends. Per germline, CDR1 SGDLS and CDR2 YYNGEE. The CDR3 DNA reads as TGTGCCAGCAGCGTTGGCTCAGGCCGGACTGAAGCTTTCTTT. Its translation is CASSVGSGRTEAFF.

This clonotype was detected ten times or more. This chain connects TRBV7-2 to TRBJ2-2; D gene uncertain. Germline values: CDR1 SGHTA, CDR2 FQGNSA. Trimming cost V 1 base and J 1 base, with 4 bases left between them. CDR3 length equals 14 residues. CDR3 coding DNA: TGTGCCAGCAGCTTAGTCCAGAACACCGGGGAGCTGTTTTTT. Its translation: CASSLVQNTGELFF.

V is TRBV28 and J is TRBJ2-2, with D uncertain. Germline V gene sequence: CDR1 MDHEN, CDR2 SYDVKM. CDR3 size: 13 residues. V lost 4 bases and J 4 bases, leaving 7 bases between the germline ends. Here the CDR3 reads CASSSRSTGELFF. The CDR3 DNA reads TGTGCCAGCAGTTCTAGATCCACCGGGGAGCTGTTTTTT.

This clonotype came up many times. The chain couples TRBV28 to TRBJ2-3; 7 nucleotides line up with TRBD1. The V segment lost 5 bases and the J segment 4 bases; nucleotides outside the gene matches: 9. CDR3 size: 15 residues. The germline V gene has CDR1 MDHEN and CDR2 SYDVKM. The DNA of the CDR3 is TGTGCCAGCAGTCCGCATCGACAGGGTGCAGATACGCAGTATTTT. It codes for CASSPHRQGADTQYF.

This clonotype was observed a handful of times. The chain combines TRBV6-2 or TRBV6-3 with TRBJ1-5, with D perhaps matching TRBD1 (6 bases). This CDR3 has 19 residues. V was clipped by 4 bases and J by 0 bases, with 22 bases between them. The V gene's germline CDR1 is MNHEY and CDR2 SVGEGT. The CDR3 is CASSSPPQGRPYSNQPQHF. The CDR3 nucleotides read TGTGCCAGCAGTTCCCCTCCTCAGGGGAGACCGTATAGCAATCAGCCCCAGCATTTT.

As to this clonotype: A much larger clonotype is one base distant, so this may be a read error. The chain carries TRBV28 and TRBJ2-7; 7 bases agree with TRBD1. The CDR3 loop spans 12 amino acids. J gave up 4 bases and V 6 bases, and 3 bases lay outside the gene matches. Germline lookup yields CDR1 MDHEN and CDR2 SYDVKM. CDR3 sequence: CASRPGGYEQYF. In DNA, the CDR3 is TGTGCCAGCAGACCAGGGGGATACGAGCAGTACTTC.

This clonotype was counted ten times or more. V usage is TRBV20-1 and J usage is TRBJ2-1; D gene uncertain. Trimming stripped 0 bases from V and 10 bases from J, with 10 bases between. This CDR3 comprises 12 residues. The V gene's germline CDR1 is DFQATT and CDR2 SNEGSKA (reference sequence). The CDR3: CSARDSNREQFF. CDR3 bases: TGCAGTGCTAGAGACTCCAACCGGGAGCAGTTCTTC.

This clonotype was counted at least ten times. The chain carries TRBV9 and TRBJ1-6, with D possibly being TRBD1 (5 bases). The CDR3 runs 13 residues. Deletions cut 5 bases from V and 6 bases from J, with 9 bases between. Germline CDR1 is SGDLS and CDR2 is YYNGEE. Here the CDR3 reads CASRGGGNSPLHF. The CDR3 DNA reads TGTGCCAGCAGGGGGGGAGGTAATTCACCCCTCCACTTT.

The table lists this clonotype with many counts. This chain uses TRBV5-1 with TRBJ2-3; TRBD2 aligns across 8 bases. Unmatched junction bases numbered 6, after V lost 5 bases and J lost 4 bases. This CDR3 contains 14 residues. Germline lookup yields CDR1 SGHRS and CDR2 YFSETQ. The CDR3 is CASSRTSPPDTQYF. The CDR3 DNA is TGCGCCAGCAGTCGGACTAGCCCCCCAGATACGCAGTATTTT.

The chain combines TRBV2 with TRBJ1-2, with D maybe TRBD1 (6 bases). This CDR3 spans 13 amino acids. CDR1 and CDR2 from the germline V gene are SNHLY and FYNNEI. V lost 4 bases, J lost 8 bases, and 14 bases lay in between. The CDR3 spells CASSVQGLRGYTF. CDR3 DNA: TGTGCCAGCAGTGTACAGGGACTCCGAGGCTACACCTTC. Full variable domain (remainder filled in from reference TRBV2 and TRBJ1-2): EPEVTQTPSHQVTQMGQEVILRCVPISNHLYFYWYRQILGQKVEFLVSFYNNEISEKSEIFDDQFSVERPDGSNFTLKIRSTKLEDSAMYFCASSVQGLRGYTFGSGTRLTVV.